A selection of T cell receptor beta chains follows, all from one sample in a study of blood T cell repertoires in COVID-19. Assay used: immunoSEQ multiplex PCR; TCRdb lists only in-frame clones, some missing. This table has 200,000 to 300,000 clones, about 70% appearing once. The sample taken for sequencing was peripheral blood. These TCRs come from a woman of 80 years or more with acute or convalescent COVID-19. The CDR3 runs from the conserved cysteine through the conserved F or W. The order of the fields is D gene, clone size, V gene, J gene, CDR3 DNA, CDR3 protein. D genes are given only for firm matches. Size is stated for part of the rows, as once, few or many counts, or as a class when the clone is expanded.

TRBD1	NA	TRBV10-3	TRBJ2-2	TGTGCCATCAGCCGGACAGGGTCTGACACCGGGGAGCTGTTTTTT	CAISRTGSDTGELFF
TRBD1	NA	TRBV28	TRBJ1-3	TGTGCCAGCAGTTCCCCCCTCGGACAGGGTCCAAACACCATATATTTT	CASSSPLGQGPNTIYF
TRBD1	few	TRBV6-5	TRBJ2-1	TGTGCCAGCAGGTCCTCGACAGGGAGCAATGAGCAGTTCTTC	CASRSSTGSNEQFF
TRBD1	NA	TRBV18	TRBJ1-3	TGTGCCAGCTCACCTTTTACAGGGGAAAACACCATATATTTT	CASSPFTGENTIYF
TRBD2	NA	TRBV30	TRBJ2-7	TGTGCCTGGAGCCCGGGACTAGCGGGCTCCTACGAGCAGTACTTC	CAWSPGLAGSYEQYF
TRBD1	NA	TRBV18	TRBJ2-5	TGTGCCAGCTCAGGACAGGGACCGCGGGAGACCCAGTACTTC	CASSGQGPRETQYF
NA	few	TRBV9	TRBJ2-3	TGTGCCAGCAGCGAGCAGGGTCTGGGCACAGATACGCAGTATTTT	CASSEQGLGTDTQYF
NA	few	TRBV20-1	TRBJ1-2	TGCAGTGCTAGTAGGGGAAGGGGCTATGGCTACACCTTC	CSASRGRGYGYTF
TRBD1	NA	TRBV6-5	TRBJ2-2	TGTGCCAGCAGTTACGGGACAGGGAAACGTCGGGAGCTGTTTTTT	CASSYGTGKRRELFF
NA	NA	TRBV10-3	TRBJ1-5	TGTGCCATCGCGGGGAATAGCAATCAGCCCCAGCATTTT	CAIAGNSNQPQHF
TRBD1	NA	TRBV5-1	TRBJ2-3	TGCGCCAGCAGCTTGGATCAGGGGGTTGCGCAGTATTTT	CASSLDQGVAQYF
NA	few	TRBV4-1	TRBJ1-1	TGCGCCAGCAGCCAAGACCCAGGGGCAAGTGAAGCTTTCTTT	CASSQDPGASEAFF
TRBD2	NA	TRBV29-1	TRBJ2-1	TGCAGCGTGCGACAGTCGGGGGGGGATGAGCAGTTCTTC	CSVRQSGGDEQFF
TRBD1	NA	TRBV5-1	TRBJ2-5	TGCGCCAGCAGCCAGGACAGGGAGACCCAGTACTTC	CASSQDRETQYF
NA	NA	TRBV19	TRBJ2-7	TGTGCCAGTAGTATCCAAGGGTCAGGGAGGACCTACGAGCAGTACTTC	CASSIQGSGRTYEQYF
TRBD2	NA	TRBV6-5	TRBJ2-1	TGTGCCAGCAGTTACCAACTAGCGGGGGCGTCCAATGAGCAGTTCTTC	CASSYQLAGASNEQFF
TRBD1	NA	TRBV24-1	TRBJ2-1	TGTGCCACCAGTGATTCGGGACAGGTCCACAATGAGCAGTTCTTC	CATSDSGQVHNEQFF
TRBD1	many	TRBV2	TRBJ1-6	TGTGCCAGCACCGGACAGGGTAATTCACCCCTCCACTTT	CASTGQGNSPLHF
NA	NA	TRBV6-5	TRBJ1-6	TGTGCCAGCAGCCTCGGACCGGGGGTAAATTCACCCCTCCACTTT	CASSLGPGVNSPLHF
TRBD1	NA	TRBV6-6	TRBJ2-1	TGTGCCAGCAGTTACTTCAGCGGACAGGGGAAGTTCTTC	CASSYFSGQGKFF
TRBD2	NA	TRBV7-2	TRBJ2-3	TGTGCCAGCAGCATCAGGTCTCTAGCGGGTCCGTTTGGTACGCAGTATTTT	CASSIRSLAGPFGTQYF
NA	NA	TRBV6-5	TRBJ2-6	TGTGCCAGCAGTTACGTCGGTTCTGGGGCCAACGTCCTGACTTTC	CASSYVGSGANVLTF
NA	once	TRBV5-6	TRBJ1-6	TGTGCCAGCAGCTTGGTGGGGGGAAGGTGGGATTCACCCCTCCACTTT	CASSLVGGRWDSPLHF
TRBD1	NA	TRBV28	TRBJ1-5	TGTGCCAGCAGCCTTGGGACAGGGAGCAGTCAGCCCCAGCATTTT	CASSLGTGSSQPQHF
TRBD2	once	TRBV28	TRBJ2-7	TGTGCCAGCAGTGGGGCTAGCGGCCACTCCTACGAGCAGTACTTC	CASSGASGHSYEQYF
TRBD2	few	TRBV7-2	TRBJ2-7	TGTGCCAGCAGCTTAGAGGCTAGCGGCCCCTACGAGCAGTACTTC	CASSLEASGPYEQYF
NA	NA	TRBV10-2	TRBJ2-7	TGCGCCAGCAGGCTACGGGAGTCTAGCTACGAGCAGTACTTC	CASRLRESSYEQYF
TRBD1	once	TRBV19	TRBJ2-2	TGTGCCAGTAGTATCATGAGGGGGCCCGGGGAGCTGTTTTTT	CASSIMRGPGELFF
TRBD1	NA	TRBV12-3/TRBV12-4	TRBJ1-2	TGTGCCAGCACTCCCAGGGGGGTCTATGGCTACACCTTC	CASTPRGVYGYTF
TRBD2	NA	TRBV19	TRBJ2-3	TGTGCCAGTAGTATTACAGCGGGAGGGAGGGATACGCAGTATTTT	CASSITAGGRDTQYF
TRBD1	NA	TRBV6-5	TRBJ1-4	TGTGCCAGCAGTTACCAACCCGGGACAGGGGGAAAACTGTTTTTT	CASSYQPGTGGKLFF
NA	NA	TRBV19	TRBJ1-4	TGTGCCAGTAGTGTGGACAGACCTTATGAAAAACTGTTTTTT	CASSVDRPYEKLFF